The next 26 T cell receptor beta chains were all read from a single sample in a study of T cells in localized non-small cell lung cancer. The repertoire was sequenced with immunoSEQ multiplex PCR; TCRdb's copy has only in-frame clones and lacks some. The profile shows roughly 86,000 clones, 84% of them singletons. The sample here was peripheral blood, taken before any cancer treatment. The receptors derive from a man between 40 and 75 years old with stage I lung adenocarcinoma.

The V and J genes are TRBV27 and TRBJ2-6, with D tentatively TRBD1 or TRBD2 (5 bases each). Trimming took 2 bases from V and 2 from J, leaving 16 bases between them. From germline, CDR1 is MNHEY and CDR2 SMNVEV (reference sequence). This CDR3 is 18 amino acids long. The CDR3 nucleotides are TGTGCCAGCAGTTTAAAAGGGACGGACGCTACTGGGGCCAACGTCCTGACTTTC. It yields the protein CASSLKGTDATGANVLTF.

J is TRBJ1-4 and V is TRBV19; possibly TRBD1 for D (6 bases). Trimming took 11 bases from V and 4 from J, leaving 11 bases between them. The germline CDR1 and CDR2 sequences are LNHDA and SQIVND (reference sequence). CDR3 size: 12 residues. CDR3 DNA: TGTGCCTCCCGGGGGCTTAATGAAAAACTGTTTTTT. It yields the protein CASRGLNEKLFF.

Only one count was recorded for this clone. The rearrangement links TRBV10-2 to TRBJ1-2; D is possibly TRBD1 (5 bases). The length of the CDR3 is 12 residues. V lost 6 bases to trimming and J lost 4 bases, with 9 bases between them. Germline CDR1 WSHSY, CDR2 SAAADI. The CDR3 sequence is CASRQDAYGYTF. CDR3 DNA: TGCGCCAGCAGACAGGACGCCTATGGCTACACCTTC.

The chain employs TRBV10-3 and TRBJ2-3; TRBD2 might be the D (6 bases). The CDR3 loop spans 15 amino acids. V was trimmed by 4 bases and J by 0 bases, leaving 11 bases between them. The germline CDR1 and CDR2 sequences are ENHRY and SYGVKD. Here the CDR3 DNA reads TGTGCCATCAGTGCCCGGGGGACTAGCACAGATACGCAGTATTTT. It specifies CAISARGTSTDTQYF.

The sample holds one count of this clone. The genes are TRBV30 and TRBJ1-2; unclear D gene. The V and J ends lost 0 bases and 4 bases respectively, with 12 bases between them. This CDR3 is 14 amino acids long. In germline, CDR1 is GTSNPN, CDR2 SVGIG (reference sequence). The CDR3 is CAWSVQGGRYGYTF. DNA of the CDR3: TGTGCCTGGAGTGTACAAGGAGGGCGCTATGGCTACACCTTC. Looking up the rest from reference TRBV30 and TRBJ1-2 gives the full variable domain: SQTIHQWPATLVQPVGSPLSLECTVEGTSNPNLYWYRQAAGRGLQLLFYSVGIGQISSEVPQNLSASRPQDRQFILSSKKLLLSDSGFYLCAWSVQGGRYGYTFGSGTRLTVV.

This clone was seen just once. The CDR3 sequence is CASSTERNQPQHF. The CDR3 DNA is TGTGCCAGCAGTACGGAAAGAAATCAGCCCCAGCATTTT. This chain uses TRBV6-6 with TRBJ1-5; D remains unclear. Trimming shortened V by 5 bases and J by 4 bases, and 9 bases separated the two germline ends. This CDR3 has 13 amino acids. Germline V gene sequence: CDR1 MNHNY, CDR2 SVGAGI (reference sequence).

The chain uses TRBV7-7 and TRBJ2-7, with D perhaps TRBD2 (5 bases). CDR1 SSHAT and CDR2 FNYEAQ come from the germline V gene (reference sequence). CDR3 length: 19 amino acids. V lost 4 bases, J lost 0 bases, and 25 bases lay in between. CDR3: CASSSEVHPAGVSSYEQYF. The CDR3 region has the DNA TGTGCCAGCAGCTCCGAAGTGCATCCGGCGGGCGTTTCCTCCTACGAGCAGTACTTC.

V is TRBV27 and J is TRBJ2-3; D might be TRBD1 or TRBD2, each matching 5 bases. The CDR3 covers 14 residues. The germline V and J ends were trimmed by 6 bases and 8 bases, with 18 bases remaining between them. Germline values: CDR1 MNHEY, CDR2 SMNVEV (reference sequence). CDR3 in DNA: TGTGCCAGCAGCTACCCCTCCGGGGCAGGTACGCAGTATTTT. Translating it yields CASSYPSGAGTQYF.

The J gene is TRBJ2-1, the V gene TRBV9; the D is unclear. CDR3 length equals 13 residues. The germline V gene has CDR1 SGDLS and CDR2 YYNGEE. Trimming shortened V by 0 bases and J by 10 bases, and 11 bases separated the two germline ends. The CDR3 DNA follows: TGTGCCAGCAGCGTAGAGGGCGTGTCCGAGCAGTTCTTC. It codes for CASSVEGVSEQFF.

The chain couples TRBV19 to TRBJ2-5; D not certain. Germline V lookup: CDR1 LNHDA, CDR2 SQIVND (reference sequence). This CDR3 spans 12 amino acids. V lost 4 bases, J lost 1 base, and 4 bases lay in between. The CDR3 nucleotides read TGTGCCAGTAGTAGACCCCAAGAGACCCAGTACTTC. It encodes CASSRPQETQYF.

This chain links TRBV10-3 with TRBJ2-7, with a weak D call TRBD1 (5 bases). In germline, CDR1 is ENHRY, CDR2 SYGVKD. V was shortened by 5 bases and J by 1 base, with 6 bases between the two germline ends. The CDR3 has 12 amino acids. CDR3 coding DNA: TGTGCCATCAGTCCAGGGTCCTACGAGCAGTACTTC. It translates to CAISPGSYEQYF.

V is TRBV5-4 and J is TRBJ2-1, with D unclear. Germline CDR1 is SGHNT and CDR2 is YYREEE (reference sequence). This CDR3 region has 13 residues. V shed 2 bases and J shed 4 bases, with 7 bases lying between them. The CDR3 protein is CASSFPKYNEQFF. CDR3 bases: TGTGCCAGCAGCTTCCCGAAGTACAATGAGCAGTTCTTC.

The rearrangement uses TRBV7-3 and TRBJ2-1; D is uncertain. This CDR3 has 16 residues. Per the germline V gene, CDR1 is SGHTA and CDR2 is FQGTGA. V was pared by 4 bases and J by 2 bases, with 15 bases between. CDR3 amino acids: CASSSLPSVAYNEQFF. CDR3 nucleotide sequence: TGTGCCAGCAGCTCCCTCCCCTCGGTCGCCTACAATGAGCAGTTCTTC.

The rearrangement uses TRBV5-1 and TRBJ1-1; maybe TRBD1 (6 bases). Trimming took 4 bases from V and 2 from J, leaving 12 bases between them. The CDR3 spans 14 residues. Germline loops: CDR1 SGHRS, CDR2 YFSETQ. CDR3 loop: CASSQDRINTEAFF. For the CDR3, the DNA is TGCGCCAGCAGCCAGGACAGAATCAACACTGAAGCTTTCTTT.

The J gene is TRBJ1-5, the V gene TRBV5-4, with D unclear. V lost 4 bases to trimming and J lost 3 bases, with 8 bases between them. Per germline, CDR1 SGHNT and CDR2 YYREEE (reference sequence). The CDR3 is 13 amino acids. The chain's CDR3 is CASSQDINQPQHF. CDR3 coding DNA: TGTGCCAGCAGCCAAGATATCAATCAGCCCCAGCATTTT.

The chain uses TRBV5-5 and TRBJ1-2; D is unclear. Trimming left V 0 bases short and J 0 bases short, with 12 bases between. CDR1 and CDR2 from the germline V gene are SGHKS and YYEKEE (reference sequence). CDR3 length: 16 residues. The CDR3 spells CASSLDDVRTNYGYTF. CDR3 bases: TGTGCCAGCAGCTTGGATGACGTCCGGACTAACTATGGCTACACCTTC.

J is TRBJ2-1 and V is TRBV11-3; D not resolved. CDR1 SGHNT and CDR2 YENEEA come from the germline V gene. Deletions cut 2 bases from V and 9 bases from J, with 11 bases between. The CDR3 is 13 residues long. The CDR3 loop is CASSLSLSGEQFF. As DNA, the CDR3 is TGTGCCAGCAGCTTATCGCTTTCCGGTGAGCAGTTCTTC.

This rearrangement joins TRBV11-2 to TRBJ1-4; D remains unclear. Germline lookup yields CDR1 SGHAT and CDR2 FQNNGV. V lost 2 bases and J 6 bases, leaving 10 bases between the germline ends. The CDR3 has 14 residues. The CDR3 sequence is CASSLKWGYEKLFF. The CDR3 DNA reads as TGTGCCAGCAGCTTAAAGTGGGGTTATGAAAAACTGTTTTTT.

The chain has TRBV18 and TRBJ2-7; D possibly uses TRBD1 or TRBD2 (6 bases each). The CDR3 extends over 15 amino acids. The V end was cut by 6 bases, the J end by 1 base, with 16 bases between. Germline V lookup: CDR1 KGHSH, CDR2 LQKENI. CDR3 nucleotides: TGTGCCAGCTCCCAAGACAGGAGGGGGTCCTACGAGCAGTACTTC. The encoded protein is CASSQDRRGSYEQYF.

This chain uses TRBV4-3 with TRBJ2-1, with TRBD1 matching 9 bases. Germline trimming cut 1 base from V and 4 bases from J; bases unmatched to any gene: 8. This CDR3 spans 17 amino acids. Per germline, CDR1 LGHNA and CDR2 YSLEER. CDR3 loop: CASSQAFPGTGYNEQFF. As DNA, the CDR3 is TGCGCCAGCAGCCAAGCCTTTCCCGGGACAGGGTACAATGAGCAGTTCTTC.

This clone was counted a single time. This chain links TRBV10-3 with TRBJ2-7; TRBD1 or TRBD2 may be the D gene (5 bases each). The CDR3 sequence is 14 residues long. V was pared by 8 bases and J by 7 bases, with 21 bases between. From germline, CDR1 is ENHRY and CDR2 SYGVKD. This CDR3 reads CAISLGAIPREQYF. As DNA, the CDR3 is TGTGCCATCTCCCTCGGGGCAATTCCAAGGGAGCAGTACTTC.

This clone has more than one count but fewer than ten. The chain uses TRBV9 and TRBJ1-2, with 10 bases aligning to TRBD1. The CDR3 covers 18 residues. Looked up from germline, CDR1 is SGDLS and CDR2 is YYNGEE. V shed 4 bases and J 2 bases; nucleotides not matched to a gene: 14. CDR3 DNA: TGTGCCAGCAGCCCCTTCTCCGGGACAGGGGCCTCGAACTATGGCTACACCTTC. Translated: CASSPFSGTGASNYGYTF.

This clone came up a few times. The chain joins TRBV21-1 to TRBJ2-3; the listed D gene, TRBD2, was not tested against the DNA. TRBV21-1 is a known pseudogene. The CDR3 contains 16 residues. The CDR3 sequence is CASSLTSGRETDTQYF. CDR3 DNA sequence: TGTGCCAGCAGCCTGACTAGCGGGAGGGAAACAGATACGCAGTATTTT.

This chain joins TRBV28 and TRBJ1-2; D is possibly TRBD1 (6 bases). In germline, CDR1 is MDHEN, CDR2 SYDVKM. The CDR3 has 14 residues. V was shortened by 5 bases and J by 8 bases, with 18 bases between the two germline ends. CDR3 in DNA: TGTGCCAGCAGTCCCGCCTTACAGGGAACGGGCTACACCTTC. Its protein product is CASSPALQGTGYTF.

The chain is built from TRBV9 and TRBJ1-3, with D tentatively TRBD1 (6 bases). CDR3 length: 17 residues. Deletions cut 2 bases from V and 0 bases from J, with 15 bases between. Germline-derived CDR1 and CDR2 are SGDLS and YYNGEE. The CDR3 bases are TGTGCCAGCAGCGTCGTACCTTGGACAGACTCTGGAAACACCATATATTTT. Translation gives CASSVVPWTDSGNTIYF.

The CDR3 sequence is CASSSTVQYEQYF. The CDR3 bases are TGTGCCAGCAGTTCGACAGTGCAGTACGAGCAGTACTTC. The chain links TRBV25-1 to TRBJ2-7; TRBD1 might be the D (5 bases). CDR3 length: 13 residues. V gave up 5 bases and J gave up 4 bases, with 12 bases separating them. Germline V gives CDR1 MGHDK, CDR2 SYGVNS.